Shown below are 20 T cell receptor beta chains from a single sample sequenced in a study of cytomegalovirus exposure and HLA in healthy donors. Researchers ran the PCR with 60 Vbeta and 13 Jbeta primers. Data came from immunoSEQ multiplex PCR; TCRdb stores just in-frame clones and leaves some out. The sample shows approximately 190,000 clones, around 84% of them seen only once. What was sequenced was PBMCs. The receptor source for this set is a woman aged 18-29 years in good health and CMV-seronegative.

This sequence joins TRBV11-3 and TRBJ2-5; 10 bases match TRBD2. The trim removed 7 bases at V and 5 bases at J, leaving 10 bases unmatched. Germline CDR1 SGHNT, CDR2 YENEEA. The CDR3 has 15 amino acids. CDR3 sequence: CASTSGRVRKETQYF. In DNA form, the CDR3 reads TGTGCCAGCACGAGCGGGAGGGTCAGGAAGGAGACCCAGTACTTC.

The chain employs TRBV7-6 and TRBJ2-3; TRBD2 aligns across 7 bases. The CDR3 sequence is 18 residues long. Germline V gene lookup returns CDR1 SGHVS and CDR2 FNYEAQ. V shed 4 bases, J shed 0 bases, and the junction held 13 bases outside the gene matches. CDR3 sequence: CASSYLGASGSSTDTQYF. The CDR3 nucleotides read TGTGCCAGCAGCTATTTAGGTGCTAGCGGATCTAGCACAGATACGCAGTATTTT. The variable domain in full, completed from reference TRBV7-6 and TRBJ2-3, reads GAGVSQSPRYKVTKRGQDVALRCDPISGHVSLYWYRQALGQGPEFLTYFNYEAQQDKSGLPNDRFSAERPEGSISTLTIQRTEQRDSAMYRCASSYLGASGSSTDTQYFGPGTRLTVL.

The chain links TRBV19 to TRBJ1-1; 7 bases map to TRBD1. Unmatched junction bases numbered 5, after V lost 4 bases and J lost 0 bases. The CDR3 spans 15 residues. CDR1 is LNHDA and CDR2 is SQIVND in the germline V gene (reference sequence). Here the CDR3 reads CASSTGQSMNTEAFF. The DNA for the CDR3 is TGTGCCAGTAGTACGGGACAGAGCATGAACACTGAAGCTTTCTTT.

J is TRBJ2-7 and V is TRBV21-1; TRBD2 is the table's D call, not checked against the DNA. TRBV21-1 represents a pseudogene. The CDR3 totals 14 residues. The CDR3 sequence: CATSLGLDSYEQYV. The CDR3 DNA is TGTGCCACCTCCCTCGGACTGGATTCCTACGAGCAGTACGTC.

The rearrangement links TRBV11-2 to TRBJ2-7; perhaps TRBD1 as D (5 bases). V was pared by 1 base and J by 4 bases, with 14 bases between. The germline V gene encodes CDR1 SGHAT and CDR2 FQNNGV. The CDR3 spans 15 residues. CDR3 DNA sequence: TGTGCCAGCAGCTTAGCCCCGGACATCTCATACGAGCAGTACTTC. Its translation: CASSLAPDISYEQYF.

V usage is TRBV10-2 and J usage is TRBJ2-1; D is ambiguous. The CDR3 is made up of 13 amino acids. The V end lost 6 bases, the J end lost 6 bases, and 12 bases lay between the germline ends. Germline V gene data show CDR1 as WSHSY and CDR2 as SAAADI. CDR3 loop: CASSENIGNEQFF. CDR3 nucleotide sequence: TGCGCCAGCAGCGAGAATATCGGCAATGAGCAGTTCTTC.

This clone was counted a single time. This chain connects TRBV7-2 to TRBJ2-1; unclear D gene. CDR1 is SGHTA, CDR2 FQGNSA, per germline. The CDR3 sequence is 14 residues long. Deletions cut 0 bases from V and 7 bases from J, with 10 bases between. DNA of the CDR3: TGTGCCAGCAGCTTAGCCCCTCTTCTAAATGAGCAGTTCTTC. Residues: CASSLAPLLNEQFF.

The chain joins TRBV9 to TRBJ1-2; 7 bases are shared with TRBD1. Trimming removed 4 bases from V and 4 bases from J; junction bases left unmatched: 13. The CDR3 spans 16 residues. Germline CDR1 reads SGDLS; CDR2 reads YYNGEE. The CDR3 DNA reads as TGTGCCAGCAGCCCCCACCTAGAAGGGGGCGTCTATGGCTACACCTTC. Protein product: CASSPHLEGGVYGYTF.

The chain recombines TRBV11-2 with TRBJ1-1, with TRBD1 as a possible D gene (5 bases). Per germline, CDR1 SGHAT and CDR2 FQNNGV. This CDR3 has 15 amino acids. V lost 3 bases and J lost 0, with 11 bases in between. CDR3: CASSFRDFMNTEAFF. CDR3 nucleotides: TGTGCCAGCAGCTTTCGGGACTTCATGAACACTGAAGCTTTCTTT.

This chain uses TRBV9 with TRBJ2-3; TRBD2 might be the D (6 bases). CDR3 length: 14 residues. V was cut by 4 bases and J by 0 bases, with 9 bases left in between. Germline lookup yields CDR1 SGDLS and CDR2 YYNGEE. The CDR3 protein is CASSIGTSTDTQYF. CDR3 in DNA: TGTGCCAGCAGCATCGGGACTAGCACAGATACGCAGTATTTT.

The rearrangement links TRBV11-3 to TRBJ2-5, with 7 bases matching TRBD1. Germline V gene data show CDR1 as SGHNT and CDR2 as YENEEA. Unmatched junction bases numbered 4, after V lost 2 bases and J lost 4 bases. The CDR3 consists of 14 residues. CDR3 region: CASSLTGVLETQYF. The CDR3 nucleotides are TGTGCCAGCAGCTTAACAGGGGTGTTAGAGACCCAGTACTTC. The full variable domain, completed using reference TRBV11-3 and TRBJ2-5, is EAGVVQSPRYKIIEKKQPVAFWCNPISGHNTLYWYLQNLGQGPELLIRYENEEAVDDSQLPKDRFSAERLKGVDSTLKIQPAELGDSAVYLCASSLTGVLETQYFGPGTRLLVL.

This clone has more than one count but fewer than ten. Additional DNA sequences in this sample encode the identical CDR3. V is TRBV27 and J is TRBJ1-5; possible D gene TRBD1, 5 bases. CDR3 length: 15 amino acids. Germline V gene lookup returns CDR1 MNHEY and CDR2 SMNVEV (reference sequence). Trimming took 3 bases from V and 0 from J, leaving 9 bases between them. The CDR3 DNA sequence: TGTGCCAGCAGTTTGGGGGGATATAGCAATCAGCCCCAGCATTTT. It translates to CASSLGGYSNQPQHF.

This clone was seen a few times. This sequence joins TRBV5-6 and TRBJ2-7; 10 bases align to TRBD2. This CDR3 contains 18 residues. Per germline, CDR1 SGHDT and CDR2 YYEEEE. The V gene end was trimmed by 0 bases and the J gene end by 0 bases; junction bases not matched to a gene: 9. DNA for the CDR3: TGTGCCAGCAGCTTGGCCAAAGGGGGACTAGCGAGCTCCTACGAGCAGTACGTC. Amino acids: CASSLAKGGLASSYEQYV.

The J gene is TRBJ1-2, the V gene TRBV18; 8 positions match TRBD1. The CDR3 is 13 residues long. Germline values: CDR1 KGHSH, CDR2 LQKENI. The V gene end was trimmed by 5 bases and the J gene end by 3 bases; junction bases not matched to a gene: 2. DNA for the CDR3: TGTGCCAGCTCAGCGACAGGGGACTATGGCTACACCTTC. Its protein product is CASSATGDYGYTF.

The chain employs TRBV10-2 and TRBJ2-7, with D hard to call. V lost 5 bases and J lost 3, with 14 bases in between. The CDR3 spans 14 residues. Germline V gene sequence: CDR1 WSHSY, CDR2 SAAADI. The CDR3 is CASSFLGPVYEQYF. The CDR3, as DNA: TGCGCCAGCAGTTTTCTAGGTCCGGTCTACGAGCAGTACTTC.

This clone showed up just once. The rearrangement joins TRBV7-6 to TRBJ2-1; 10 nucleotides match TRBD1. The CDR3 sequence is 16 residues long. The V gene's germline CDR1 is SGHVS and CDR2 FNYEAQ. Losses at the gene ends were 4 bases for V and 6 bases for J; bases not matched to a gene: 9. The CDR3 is CASSYTGTGEPNEQFF. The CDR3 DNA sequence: TGTGCCAGCAGCTACACCGGGACAGGGGAGCCCAATGAGCAGTTCTTC.

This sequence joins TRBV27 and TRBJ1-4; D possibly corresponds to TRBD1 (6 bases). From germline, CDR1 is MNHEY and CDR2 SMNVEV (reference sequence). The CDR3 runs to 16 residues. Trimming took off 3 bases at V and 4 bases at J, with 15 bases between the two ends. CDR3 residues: CASSFRGGAGNEKLFF. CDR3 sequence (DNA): TGTGCCAGCAGTTTTAGGGGGGGGGCGGGTAATGAAAAACTGTTTTTT.

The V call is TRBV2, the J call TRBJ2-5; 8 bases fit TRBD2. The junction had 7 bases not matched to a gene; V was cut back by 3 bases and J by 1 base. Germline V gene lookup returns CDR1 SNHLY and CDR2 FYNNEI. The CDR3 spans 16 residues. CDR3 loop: CASSDLLAETQETQYF. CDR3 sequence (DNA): TGTGCCAGCAGTGATCTACTAGCGGAGACCCAAGAGACCCAGTACTTC.

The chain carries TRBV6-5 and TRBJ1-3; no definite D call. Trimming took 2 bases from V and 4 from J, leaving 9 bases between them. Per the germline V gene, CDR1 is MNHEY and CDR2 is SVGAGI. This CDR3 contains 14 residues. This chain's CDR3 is CASSYTGTGNTIYF. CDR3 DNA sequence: TGTGCCAGCAGTTACACGGGAACCGGAAACACCATATATTTT.

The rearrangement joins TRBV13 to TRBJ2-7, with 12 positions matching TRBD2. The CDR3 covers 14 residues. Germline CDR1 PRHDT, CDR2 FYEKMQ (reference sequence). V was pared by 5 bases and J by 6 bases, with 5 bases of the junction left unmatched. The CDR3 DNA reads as TGTGCCAGCAGCACGCTAGCGGGAGGGCCCGAGCAGTACGTC. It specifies CASSTLAGGPEQYV.